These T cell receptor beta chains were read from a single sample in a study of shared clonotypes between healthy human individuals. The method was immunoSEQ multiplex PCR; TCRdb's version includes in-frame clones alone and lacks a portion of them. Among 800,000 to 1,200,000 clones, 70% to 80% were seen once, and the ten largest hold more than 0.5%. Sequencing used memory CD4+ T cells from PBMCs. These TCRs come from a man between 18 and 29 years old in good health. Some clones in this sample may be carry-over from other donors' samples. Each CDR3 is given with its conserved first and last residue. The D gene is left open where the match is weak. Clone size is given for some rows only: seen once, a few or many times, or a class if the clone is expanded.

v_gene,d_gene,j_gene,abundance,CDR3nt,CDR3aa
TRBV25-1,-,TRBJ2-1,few,TGTGCCAGCAGGGACAGGGGTAGCAGCGGGAGGTGGAGTGAGCAGTTCTTC,CASRDRGSSGRWSEQFF
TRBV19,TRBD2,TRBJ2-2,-,TGTGCCAGTAGTCCCCCTAGCGGGAGGGCCACCGGGGAGCTGTTTTTT,CASSPPSGRATGELFF
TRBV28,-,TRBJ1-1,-,TGTGCCAGCAGTTTACAACAGGGATTTCCTCAAGCTTTCTTT,CASSLQQGFPQAFF
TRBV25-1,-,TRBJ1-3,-,TGTGCCAGCAGTGGGCCCTTCTCTGGAAACACCATATATTTT,CASSGPFSGNTIYF
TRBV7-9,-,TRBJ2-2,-,TGTGCCAGCAGTCTCAGGGGGCTTAGCGGGAGGAACACCGGGGAGCTGTTTTTT,CASSLRGLSGRNTGELFF
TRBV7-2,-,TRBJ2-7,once,TGTGCCAGCAGCTTATCCCCGGCAGGAGAGAGGTACGAGCAGTACTTC,CASSLSPAGERYEQYF
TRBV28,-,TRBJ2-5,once,TGTGCCAGCACCCCTCTGGGGGGCCAAGAGACCCAGTACTTC,CASTPLGGQETQYF
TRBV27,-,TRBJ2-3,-,TGTGCCAGCATCCAGGTGGGGGAGAGGGGTGATACGCAGTATTTT,CASIQVGERGDTQYF
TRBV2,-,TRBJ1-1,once,TGTGCCAGCAGTCAGGAGGCGGGTACTGAAGCTTTCTTT,CASSQEAGTEAFF
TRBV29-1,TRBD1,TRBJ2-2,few,TGCAGCGTGGACAGGGGTAACACCGGGGAGCTGTTTTTT,CSVDRGNTGELFF
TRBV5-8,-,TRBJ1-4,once,TGTGCCAGCAGCTTGAAGGGTTCGGGAAAACTGTTTTTT,CASSLKGSGKLFF